This T cell receptor beta chain emerged from a study of CD8 T cells in Susac syndrome. Study observations and caveats: As the study acknowledged, the number of individuals who were part of its TCR sequencing and HLA analysis was relatively small.

CD8+ and CD4+ T cells from blood underwent TCR beta sequencing. The CD8+ and CD4+ T cells were negatively isolated, with the TEMRA cells enriched by FACS. The germline V and J ends were trimmed by 0 bases and 3 bases, with 12 bases remaining between them. The germline CDR1 and CDR2 sequences are LNHNV and YYDKDF (reference sequence). The CDR3 totals 16 residues. RNA amounts of about 0.5 to 1 ug underwent reverse transcription with random hexamers. immunoSEQ multiplex PCR amplified TCR beta CDR3 across 54 Vbeta, 13 Jbeta. MiXCR, applied by TCRdb to the immunoSEQ multiplex PCR reads, yields one record per CDR3 protein. Among about 130,000 distinct CDR3 sequences listed, roughly 80% were seen once. Of note for this clonotype: What it binds is unknown.

The sequence came from a human donor with multiple sclerosis. The chain links TRBV15 to TRBJ1-5; weak D call: TRBD1 (5 bases). Material: CD8+ T cells from PBMCs. This CDR3 is CATSRDQGRVNQPQHF. Here the CDR3 DNA reads TGTGCCACCAGCAGAGATCAAGGCAGGGTCAATCAGCCCCAGCATTTT. The whole variable domain, filled in from reference TRBV15 and TRBJ1-5, reads DAMVIQNPRYQVTQFGKPVTLSCSQTLNHNVMYWYQQKSSQAPKLLFHYYDKDFNNEADTPDNFQSRRPNTSFCFLDIRSPGLGDTAMYLCATSRDQGRVNQPQHFGDGTRLSIL.